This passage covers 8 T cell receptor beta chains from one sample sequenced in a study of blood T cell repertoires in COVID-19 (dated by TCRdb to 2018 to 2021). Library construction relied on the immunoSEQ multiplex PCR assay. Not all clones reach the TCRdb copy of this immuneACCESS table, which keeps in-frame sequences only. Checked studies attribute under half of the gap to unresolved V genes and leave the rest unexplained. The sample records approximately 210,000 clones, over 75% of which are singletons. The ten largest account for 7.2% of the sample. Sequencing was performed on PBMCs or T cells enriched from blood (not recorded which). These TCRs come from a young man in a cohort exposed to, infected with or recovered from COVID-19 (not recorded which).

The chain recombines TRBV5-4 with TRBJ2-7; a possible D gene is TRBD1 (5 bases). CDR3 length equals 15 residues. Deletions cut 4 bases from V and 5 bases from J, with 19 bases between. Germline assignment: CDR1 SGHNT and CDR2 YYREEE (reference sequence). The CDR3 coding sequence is TGTGCCAGCAGCCACCTCGGTCGGCAGGGCGACGAGCAGTACTTC. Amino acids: CASSHLGRQGDEQYF.

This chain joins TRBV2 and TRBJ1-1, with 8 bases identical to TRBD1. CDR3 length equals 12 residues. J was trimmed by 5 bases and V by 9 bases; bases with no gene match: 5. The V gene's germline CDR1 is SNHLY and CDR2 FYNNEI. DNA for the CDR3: TGTGCCAGAACAGGGGGGTTGACTGAAGCTTTCTTT. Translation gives CARTGGLTEAFF.

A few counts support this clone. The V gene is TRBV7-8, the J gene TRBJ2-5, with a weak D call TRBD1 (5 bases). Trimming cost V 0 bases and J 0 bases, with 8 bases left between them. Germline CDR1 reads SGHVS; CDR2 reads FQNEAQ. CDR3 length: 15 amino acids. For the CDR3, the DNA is TGTGCCAGCAGCTTAGCGTCAGGGAACCAAGAGACCCAGTACTTC. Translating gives CASSLASGNQETQYF.

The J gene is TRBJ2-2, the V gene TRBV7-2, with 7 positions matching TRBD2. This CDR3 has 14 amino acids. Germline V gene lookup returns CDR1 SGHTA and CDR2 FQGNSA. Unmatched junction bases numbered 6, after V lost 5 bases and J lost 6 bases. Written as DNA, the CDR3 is TGTGCCAGCAGCCCGGGAGGAGCATCCGGGGAGCTGTTTTTT. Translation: CASSPGGASGELFF.

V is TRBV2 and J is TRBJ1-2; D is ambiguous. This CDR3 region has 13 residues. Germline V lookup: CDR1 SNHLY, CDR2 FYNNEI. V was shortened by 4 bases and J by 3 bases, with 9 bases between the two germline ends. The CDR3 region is CASSVTGDYGYTF. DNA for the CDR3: TGTGCCAGCAGTGTCACGGGAGACTATGGCTACACCTTC.

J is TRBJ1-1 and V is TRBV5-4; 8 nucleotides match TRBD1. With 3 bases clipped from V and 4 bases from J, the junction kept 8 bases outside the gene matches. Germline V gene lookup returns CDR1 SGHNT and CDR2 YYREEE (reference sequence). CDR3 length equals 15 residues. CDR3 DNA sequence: TGTGCCAGCAGCTCACAGACAGGGGTGGTCACTGAAGCTTTCTTT. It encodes CASSSQTGVVTEAFF.

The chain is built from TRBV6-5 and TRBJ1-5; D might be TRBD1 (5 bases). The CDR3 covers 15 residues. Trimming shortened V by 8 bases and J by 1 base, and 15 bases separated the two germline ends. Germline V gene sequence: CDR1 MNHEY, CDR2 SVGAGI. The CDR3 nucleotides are TGTGCCAGCGGACGCAGCGGGGGAAGCAATCAGCCCCAGCATTTT. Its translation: CASGRSGGSNQPQHF.

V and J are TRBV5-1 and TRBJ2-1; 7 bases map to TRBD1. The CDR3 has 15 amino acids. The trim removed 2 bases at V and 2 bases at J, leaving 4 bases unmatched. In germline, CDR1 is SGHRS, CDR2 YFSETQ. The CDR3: CASSFGDSTYNEQFF. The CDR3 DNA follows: TGCGCCAGCAGCTTTGGGGACAGCACCTACAATGAGCAGTTCTTC.